This T cell receptor (beta chain) originates from a study of OX40 agonist ivuxolimab in advanced cancers. Excluded were patients having autoimmune disease history or systemic immunosuppression. The repertoire was sequenced with immunoSEQ multiplex PCR; TCRdb's copy has only in-frame clones and lacks some. The sample consists of 65,000 to 80,000 clones, 85% to 95% of them appearing once. Germline V CDR1 and CDR2: MNHEY, SMNVEV (reference sequence). CDR3 length: 15 residues. V was shortened by 0 bases and J by 3 bases, with 12 bases between the two germline ends. Sequences were derived from CD4+ or CD8+ T cells sorted from blood, sampled in a trial of the OX40 agonist ivuxolimab. This TCR was sampled from an adult with an advanced solid tumor such as melanoma, head and neck, liver or kidney cancer. The chain couples TRBV27 to TRBJ2-7; D is undetermined. The CDR3 DNA follows: TGTGCCAGCAGTTTATCTCCGACACCGTACTACGAGCAGTACTTC. Translated: CASSLSPTPYYEQYF.